This T cell receptor (beta chain) is from a study of cytomegalovirus exposure and HLA in healthy donors. Study results and limitations: After further analysis at a later stage, 16,951 TCR beta sequences were associated with HLA alleles at 0.05 false discovery rate. From TCR beta sequences, most subjects' HLA-A and HLA-B alleles were reportedly predicted accurately. An analysis done earlier found most TCR beta V segments productive about 87% or about 30% of the time.

The PCR had 60 Vbeta and 13 Jbeta primers. Repertoires were generated with immunoSEQ multiplex PCR, while TCRdb's copy carries only in-frame clones and drops some. In the table there are approximately 110,000 clones, approximately 80% of which are singletons. This clone came up once. Its antigen is currently unknown. The germline V gene encodes CDR1 LNHNV and CDR2 YYDKDF (reference sequence). This CDR3 is built from 16 residues. V lost 0 bases, J lost 4 bases, and 13 bases lay in between. The material sequenced was PBMCs. The sequence was collected from a man aged 35-49 years in good health and CMV-seronegative. The gene calls are TRBV15 and TRBJ2-1; weak D call: TRBD2 (7 bases). The CDR3 sequence is CATSRDTGGGYNEQFF. In nucleotides, the CDR3 is TGTGCCACCAGCAGAGATACGGGGGGCGGGTACAATGAGCAGTTCTTC.